These 13 T cell receptor beta chains originate from one sample sequenced in a study of CD8 T cells in Susac syndrome. RNA was extracted with the RNeasy kit, and a quantity of 0.5 to 1 ug was reverse transcribed using random hexamers. Each CDR3 protein gets one entry after TCRdb re-called the immunoSEQ multiplex PCR reads with MiXCR. Among hundreds of thousands of distinct CDR3 sequences, approximately 94% were seen once, and the ten largest hold 0.15%. What was sequenced was CD4+ T cells from PBMCs. The receptors were gathered from a human donor with Susac syndrome.

This chain links TRBV19 with TRBJ1-6; 9 bases agree with TRBD1. CDR3 length: 16 residues. Germline V gene lookup returns CDR1 LNHDA and CDR2 SQIVND (reference sequence). V was pared by 5 bases and J by 6 bases, with 8 bases of the junction left unmatched. This chain's CDR3 is CASSSSQGAGNSPLHF. The CDR3, as DNA: TGTGCCAGTAGTTCTTCACAGGGGGCAGGTAATTCACCCCTCCACTTT.

V usage is TRBV20-1 and J usage is TRBJ1-1, with D possibly being TRBD1 (6 bases). This CDR3 is built from 13 residues. Germline lookup yields CDR1 DFQATT and CDR2 SNEGSKA (reference sequence). V dropped 3 bases and J dropped 2 bases, with 10 bases sitting between them. The CDR3 protein is CSARDSSNTEAFF. The CDR3 DNA is TGCAGTGCTAGGGACAGCTCAAACACTGAAGCTTTCTTT.

This clonotype showed up just once. This chain joins TRBV9 and TRBJ2-1; perhaps TRBD2 as D (6 bases). CDR1 is SGDLS, CDR2 YYNGEE, per germline. The CDR3 has 16 residues. V was clipped by 0 bases and J by 0 bases, with 10 bases between them. DNA for the CDR3: TGTGCCAGCAGCGTAGGTGCGGGGCTCTCCTACAATGAGCAGTTCTTC. Its protein is CASSVGAGLSYNEQFF.

The V gene is TRBV20-1, the J gene TRBJ2-1, with D tentatively TRBD1 or TRBD2 (6 bases each). V was trimmed by 3 bases and J by 0 bases, leaving 15 bases between them. CDR3 length: 16 amino acids. CDR1 DFQATT and CDR2 SNEGSKA come from the germline V gene (reference sequence). CDR3 region: CSARPGGGPSYNEQFF. The CDR3 DNA is TGCAGTGCTAGGCCTGGTGGGGGGCCCTCCTACAATGAGCAGTTCTTC.

CDR3 in amino acids: CASSVGAGSSYNEQFF. As DNA, the CDR3 is TGTGCCAGCAGCGTAGGGGCAGGGAGCTCCTACAATGAGCAGTTCTTC. V and J are TRBV9 and TRBJ2-1; D possibly matches TRBD1 or TRBD2 (5 bases each). The germline V and J ends were trimmed by 0 bases and 0 bases, with 10 bases remaining between them. The CDR3 contains 16 residues. Looked up from germline, CDR1 is SGDLS and CDR2 is YYNGEE.

This clonotype has more than one count but fewer than ten. The chain recombines TRBV7-2 with TRBJ2-7, with TRBD1 matching 7 bases. Per germline, CDR1 SGHTA and CDR2 FQGNSA. The J segment lost 3 bases and the V segment lost 5 bases, leaving 10 bases of the junction unmatched. The CDR3 has 15 amino acids. Here the CDR3 reads CASSPTGTVRYEQYF. Here the CDR3 DNA reads TGTGCCAGCAGCCCCACCGGGACAGTTCGCTACGAGCAGTACTTC.

This chain links TRBV29-1 with TRBJ2-3, with TRBD2 matching over 7 bases. Per the germline V gene, CDR1 is SQVTM and CDR2 is ANQGSEA. V was clipped by 2 bases and J by 1 base; unmatched bases: 9. The CDR3 is made up of 16 amino acids. DNA for the CDR3: TGCAGCGTTGAACCCCTACTAGCGCTCCGCACAGATACGCAGTATTTT. Translating gives CSVEPLLALRTDTQYF.

The chain couples TRBV24-1 to TRBJ1-1; 7 nucleotides match TRBD1. This CDR3 is built from 13 residues. V lost 5 bases, J lost 3 bases, and 2 bases stayed unmatched. CDR1 is KGHDR, CDR2 SFDVKD, per germline. Here the CDR3 reads CATSAGGDTEAFF. CDR3 DNA sequence: TGTGCCACCAGTGCAGGGGGAGACACTGAAGCTTTCTTT.

This clonotype has only one observation. This chain links TRBV11-2 with TRBJ2-7; D not resolved. Germline-derived CDR1 and CDR2 are SGHAT and FQNNGV. Trimming took off 5 bases at V and 4 bases at J, with 6 bases between the two ends. This CDR3 has 11 amino acids. CDR3 DNA: TGTGCCAGCAGCCACGGGTACGAGCAGTACTTC. Amino acids: CASSHGYEQYF.

V usage is TRBV12-3 or TRBV12-4 and J usage is TRBJ2-1; D could derive from TRBD1 or TRBD2 (5 bases each). This CDR3 contains 13 residues. Trimming left V 6 bases short and J 7 bases short, with 13 bases between. This CDR3 is CASSLGRTNEQFF. DNA for the CDR3: TGTGCCAGCAGCCTGGGACGGACAAATGAGCAGTTCTTC.

This chain connects TRBV29-1 to TRBJ2-7; 7 bases fit TRBD1. CDR1 and CDR2 from the germline V gene are SQVTM and ANQGSEA. This CDR3 is built from 15 residues. J lost 3 bases, V lost 3 bases, and 11 bases had no gene match. The CDR3 DNA sequence: TGCAGCGTTGAGACAGGGTGGACCGGCAACTACGAGCAGTACTTC. This gives the protein CSVETGWTGNYEQYF.

V usage is TRBV27 and J usage is TRBJ1-2, with TRBD1 as a possible D gene (6 bases). CDR3 length: 13 residues. The V gene lost 6 bases and the J gene lost 5 bases, with 13 bases spanning the gap. Germline loops: CDR1 MNHEY, CDR2 SMNVEV (reference sequence). The CDR3 region has the DNA TGTGCCAGCAGGCGGTCAGGGGCTTATGGCTACACCTTC. Amino acid sequence: CASRRSGAYGYTF.

The chain is built from TRBV30 and TRBJ2-7, with TRBD1 identical over 7 bases. The junction had 8 bases not matched to a gene; V was cut back by 0 bases and J by 6 bases. CDR1 GTSNPN and CDR2 SVGIG come from the germline V gene (reference sequence). There are 14 residues in the CDR3. The chain's CDR3 is CAWSVGGQVGEQYF. CDR3 DNA sequence: TGTGCCTGGAGTGTAGGCGGACAGGTCGGCGAGCAGTACTTC.